This TCR beta chain was retrieved from a study of cytomegalovirus exposure and HLA in healthy donors. Study results and limitations: The listing of 150 to 200 TCR beta chains classed them as cytomegalovirus-associated. A later analysis showed HLA-associated TCR beta chains outstripping equally common others in clonal expansion. In the analysis, some V segments, TRBV6-2 and TRBV6-3 included, were excluded as indistinguishable. The Asian-associated ancestry cluster reportedly had fewer N-insertions than the roughly 670-donor mean in a later analysis.

Primers included in the PCR were 60 Vbeta and 13 Jbeta primers. Libraries were prepared by immunoSEQ multiplex PCR; TCRdb keeps only in-frame clonotypes and omits some of them. This sample has approximately 110,000 clones, with approximately 80% found just once. Trimming cost V 4 bases and J 0 bases, with 6 bases left between them. CDR3 size: 12 residues. Germline V CDR1 and CDR2: SQVTM, ANQGSEA. About this clone itself: Its matching antigen is unknown.

The chain carries TRBV29-1 and TRBJ1-1, with unresolved D. The sequence was obtained from a woman aged 25 to 45 in good health and CMV-seronegative. Material for sequencing was PBMCs. As DNA, the CDR3 is TGCAGCGTTGGGCAGATGAACACTGAAGCTTTCTTT. This sequence encodes CSVGQMNTEAFF. Together with reference TRBV29-1 and TRBJ1-1, the CDR3 gives the full variable domain: SAVISQKPSRDICQRGTSLTIQCQVDSQVTMMFWYRQQPGQSLTLIATANQGSEATYESGFVIDKFPISRPNLTFSTLTVSNMSPEDSSIYLCSVGQMNTEAFFGQGTRLTVV.